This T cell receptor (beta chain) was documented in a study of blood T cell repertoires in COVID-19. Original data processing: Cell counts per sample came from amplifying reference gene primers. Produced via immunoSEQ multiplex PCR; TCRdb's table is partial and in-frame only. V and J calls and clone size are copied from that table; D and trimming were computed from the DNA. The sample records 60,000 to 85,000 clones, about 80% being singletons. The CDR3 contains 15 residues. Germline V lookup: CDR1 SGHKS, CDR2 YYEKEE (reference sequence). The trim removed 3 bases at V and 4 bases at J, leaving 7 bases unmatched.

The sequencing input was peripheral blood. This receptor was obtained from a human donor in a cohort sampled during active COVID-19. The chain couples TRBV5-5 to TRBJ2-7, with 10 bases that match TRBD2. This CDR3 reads CASSSSSGGLYEQYF. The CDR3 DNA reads TGTGCCAGCAGCTCATCTAGCGGGGGACTTTACGAGCAGTACTTC.